Described below is a single TCR beta chain sequence and its context. This sample is drawn from a study of blood T cell repertoires in COVID-19. At the level of the study: Both acute and convalescent COVID-19 samples were obtained from the United States, Italy and Spain. From T cells, B-cell-depleted T cells, or PBMCs came the material, which was cDNA or gDNA.

Study processing details: The assay estimated nucleated cells by amplifying reference gene primers. TCRdb's table, derived via immunoSEQ multiplex PCR, lists solely in-frame clones and lacks some. D and trimming were read from the DNA, whereas the V and J calls and clone size are those reported in that table. Of about 190,000 clones in the sample, around 90% were seen once. V dropped 4 bases and J dropped 1; count of bases not matched to a gene: 16. The CDR3 is 21 amino acids. Germline loops: CDR1 SGHRS, CDR2 YFSETQ. This clonotype originated in a man aged 35 to 55 with acute or convalescent COVID-19. Source material: peripheral blood. The chain uses TRBV5-1 and TRBJ1-6, with 11 bases lining up with TRBD1. The DNA for the CDR3 is TGCGCCAGCAGCACCGGACAGGGGGCGATATATGGGAAGTCCTATAATTCACCCCTCCACTTT. This translates into CASSTGQGAIYGKSYNSPLHF. The variable domain in full, with the rest retrieved from reference TRBV5-1 and TRBJ1-6, is KAGVTQTPRYLIKTRGQQVTLSCSPISGHRSVSWYQQTPGQGLQFLFEYFSETQRNKGNFPGRFSGRQFSNSRSEMNVSTLELGDSALYLCASSTGQGAIYGKSYNSPLHFGNGTRLTVT.